This is a list of T cell receptor beta chains from one sample in a study of blood T cells in healthy people across ages. TCRdb reprocessed the 5' RACE reads via MiXCR and lists one record per CDR3 protein. The repertoire holds fewer than 1.5 million distinct CDR3 sequences, approximately 40% seen once, with 7.9% in the top ten. Sequences were obtained from blood. The receptors originated from a woman younger than 35 in good health. CDR3s include the opening cysteine and the closing phenylalanine or tryptophan. A D gene is named only where the DNA matches it firmly. Clone sizes are given selectively: once, few, many, or a class where the clone is expanded.

j_call	d_call	cdr3_length	clone_size	v_call	cdr3_nt	cdr3_aa
TRBJ2-2	NA	14	NA	TRBV29-1	TGCAGCGTTTGGGGCAGCGCGAACACCGGGGAGCTGTTTTTT	CSVWGSANTGELFF
TRBJ1-5	NA	12	NA	TRBV28	TGTGCCAGCAGTTTATTAAGGGAACCCCAGCATTTT	CASSLLREPQHF
TRBJ1-6	NA	15	NA	TRBV28	TGTGCCAGCAGCCCCTTCGATAGGGTGGGTTCACCCCTCCACTTT	CASSPFDRVGSPLHF
TRBJ1-2	NA	13	NA	TRBV7-2	TGTGCCAGCAGCTTAGGACAGGCGTCCGGCTACACCTTC	CASSLGQASGYTF
TRBJ1-5	NA	10	few	TRBV20-1	TGCAGTGCCATCGATCAGCCCCAGCATTTT	CSAIDQPQHF
TRBJ2-1	TRBD2	16	NA	TRBV15	TGTGCCACCAGCAGAGATTTAGCGGGGGGCGACAATGAGCAGTTCTTC	CATSRDLAGGDNEQFF
TRBJ2-7	NA	15	few	TRBV18	TGTGCCAGCTCCCTAAACGCTGCCAATACCTACGAGCAGTACTTC	CASSLNAANTYEQYF
TRBJ2-1	NA	13	few	TRBV7-3	TGTGCCAGCAGCGCCCAAACGCTTAATGAGCAGTTCTTC	CASSAQTLNEQFF
TRBJ1-1	TRBD1	14	NA	TRBV5-1	TGCGCCAGCAGCCTCGGGACAGGGGGTAGGGAAGCTTTCTTT	CASSLGTGGREAFF
TRBJ1-1	NA	13	few	TRBV25-1	TGTGCCAGCAGTCGCTCCGAGAACACTGAAGCTTTCTTT	CASSRSENTEAFF
TRBJ1-2	NA	13	NA	TRBV4-1	TGCGCCAGCAGCCAAGTTACAGAACGGGGCTACACCTTC	CASSQVTERGYTF
TRBJ2-5	NA	12	NA	TRBV2	TGTGCCAGCGGTCCGCTCGCAGGGACCCAGTACTTC	CASGPLAGTQYF
TRBJ2-2	NA	14	NA	TRBV20-1	TGCAGTGCTAGTGAACATTTTTCCACCGGGGAGCTGTTTTTT	CSASEHFSTGELFF
TRBJ2-1	TRBD1	16	few	TRBV7-9	TGTGCCAGCAGCCCTGACGACAGGGGCGCCTACAATGAGCAGTTCTTC	CASSPDDRGAYNEQFF
TRBJ2-5	TRBD1	12	NA	TRBV30	TGTGCCTGGAGTGTACAGGGGAAGACCCAGTACTTC	CAWSVQGKTQYF
TRBJ1-2	NA	19	NA	TRBV18	TGTGCCAGCTCACCATCCTCAATTAGGTTGGGACGGCCTCTAAATGGCTACACCTTC	CASSPSSIRLGRPLNGYTF
TRBJ1-1	NA	14	NA	TRBV20-1	TGCAGTGCTAGGGGCTCAGGGATGAACACTGAAGCTTTCTTT	CSARGSGMNTEAFF
TRBJ2-7	TRBD2	13	NA	TRBV7-2	TGTGCCAGTGGGACTAGAATGTGGGACGAGCAGTACTTC	CASGTRMWDEQYF
TRBJ2-2	NA	12	NA	TRBV20-1	TGCAGTGCTAGAGATCCCAACGGGGAGCTGTTTTTT	CSARDPNGELFF
TRBJ1-5	NA	14	NA	TRBV6-1	TGTGCCAGCAGTGAAGTTTCGCCGAATCAGCCCCAGCATTTT	CASSEVSPNQPQHF
TRBJ1-1	NA	14	NA	TRBV20-1	TGCAGTGCTAGAAGGGGGGGAACGAACACTGAATCTTTCTTT	CSARRGGTNTESFF
TRBJ1-1	NA	13	NA	TRBV10-1	TGCGCCAGCAGTGACGCCCGAGGGACTGAAGCTTTCTTT	CASSDARGTEAFF
TRBJ2-3	NA	15	NA	TRBV5-1	TGCGCCAGCAGCTTCGCAGGGGTGCGGACAGATACGCAGTATTTT	CASSFAGVRTDTQYF
TRBJ2-3	TRBD2	14	few	TRBV29-1	TGCAGCGTTGACGGGATGGGGGGGACGGATACGCAGTATTTT	CSVDGMGGTDTQYF
TRBJ2-1	NA	13	few	TRBV29-1	TGCAGCGTTGTGGATACCCCCCTCAATGAGCAGTTCTTC	CSVVDTPLNEQFF
TRBJ1-1	TRBD1	15	NA	TRBV13	TGTGCCAGCAGCTCGAAGGGGGCAAAGAACACTGAAGCTTTCTTT	CASSSKGAKNTEAFF
TRBJ2-1	NA	15	NA	TRBV6-5	TGTGCCAGCAGTTACAATATGCGAGCGGTCAATGAGCAGTTCTTC	CASSYNMRAVNEQFF
TRBJ1-2	NA	14	NA	TRBV13	TGTGCCAGCAGCCCCCCAGGACCGCAATATGGCTACACCTTC	CASSPPGPQYGYTF
TRBJ2-3	TRBD2	17	few	TRBV5-1	TGCGCCAGCAGCGAGGTTACCGGGACTAGCAGCACAGATACGCAGTATTTT	CASSEVTGTSSTDTQYF
TRBJ2-7	TRBD2	17	NA	TRBV5-1	TGCGCCAGCAGCTTGGCTGGGACTAGCGGGGGGGCAGACGAGCAGTACTTC	CASSLAGTSGGADEQYF
TRBJ2-5	NA	12	NA	TRBV3-1	TGTGCCAGCAGCCAAGGAGGGGGAGGGCAGTACTTC	CASSQGGGGQYF
TRBJ1-5	NA	14	NA	TRBV10-3	TGTGCCATCAGTGAAACAGCAGGCAATCAGCCCCAGCATTTT	CAISETAGNQPQHF
TRBJ1-4	NA	16	few	TRBV6-5	TGTGCCAGCAGTTACCGAGGCCGCGGGGTCGATGAAAAACTGTTTTTT	CASSYRGRGVDEKLFF
TRBJ2-5	NA	15	few	TRBV25-1	TGTGCCAGCAGTGAAGGGGCGTCGGGGCAAGAGACCCAGTACTTC	CASSEGASGQETQYF
TRBJ2-1	NA	12	NA	TRBV6-5	TGTGCCAGCAGCTCCCCGACTCACAGGCAGTTCTTC	CASSSPTHRQFF
TRBJ2-2	NA	15	NA	TRBV6-5	TGTGCCAGCAGTTACTTCCCCCGGAGAACCGGGGAGCTGTTTTTT	CASSYFPRRTGELFF
TRBJ1-4	NA	13	once	TRBV5-1	TGCGCCAGCAGTCAACCCACAGGTGAAAAACTGTTTTTT	CASSQPTGEKLFF
TRBJ1-1	NA	12	NA	TRBV6-6	TGTGCCAGCAGTTACTCGGCGGCTGAAGCTTTCTTT	CASSYSAAEAFF
TRBJ2-2	TRBD2	17	NA	TRBV7-2	TGTGCCAGCAGCCGGGGACTAGTACGACCGAACACCGGGGAGCTGTTTTTT	CASSRGLVRPNTGELFF
TRBJ2-7	NA	15	NA	TRBV12-3/TRBV12-4	TGTGCCAGCAGTTTGACGACTCTTGGGGCCTACGAGCAGTACTTC	CASSLTTLGAYEQYF
TRBJ2-2	NA	13	many	TRBV12-3/TRBV12-4	TGTGCCAGCAGTTTAACGAACACCGGGGAGCTGTTTTTT	CASSLTNTGELFF
TRBJ2-4	NA	12	few	TRBV12-3/TRBV12-4	TGTGCCAGCAGTTTGAGGGAGAACATTCAGTACTTC	CASSLRENIQYF
TRBJ1-1	NA	13	NA	TRBV20-1	TGCAGTGCTAGAGGGGGAGTGGGCTCTGAAGCTTTCTTT	CSARGGVGSEAFF
TRBJ2-7	NA	18	NA	TRBV11-1	TGTGCCAGCAGCTTCGCTCCACCACGGTCGGCGCCAGGGAACGAGCAGTACTTC	CASSFAPPRSAPGNEQYF
TRBJ2-4	NA	12	NA	TRBV30	TGTGCCTGGAGGGAAACAGGGTGCATTCAGTACTTC	CAWRETGCIQYF
TRBJ1-1	TRBD1	18	NA	TRBV7-2	TGTGCCAGCAGCGAACCCCTTCAGACAGGGCCTCCGAACACTGAAGCTTTCTTT	CASSEPLQTGPPNTEAFF
TRBJ2-1	TRBD2	15	NA	TRBV25-1	TGTGCCGGCAACCCCGGGACTAGCGGGACCAATGAGCAGTTCTTC	CAGNPGTSGTNEQFF
TRBJ2-7	TRBD1	16	NA	TRBV7-9	TGTGCCAGCAGCTTAGGGGACAGGGATTTTCAAGAGACCAAGTACTTC	CASSLGDRDFQETKYF
TRBJ2-5	NA	10	NA	TRBV7-9	TGTGCCACCTCGTGGGAGACCCAGTACTTC	CATSWETQYF
TRBJ2-7	TRBD2	16	NA	TRBV4-1	TGCGCCAGCAGCCAAGATCCAAGCGGGAACTCCTACGAGCAGTACTTC	CASSQDPSGNSYEQYF
TRBJ2-1	TRBD1	14	NA	TRBV6-6	TGTGCCAGCAGTTTGGCAGGGGGTTTCGGTGAGCAGTTCTTC	CASSLAGGFGEQFF
TRBJ2-7	NA	15	few	TRBV18	TGTGCCAGCTCACCAGCACGGGGAAACTCCTACGAGCAGTACTTC	CASSPARGNSYEQYF
TRBJ2-1	TRBD1	15	NA	TRBV30	TGTGCCTGGAGTGTTATTGGACAGGGGGGTAATGAGCAGTTCTTC	CAWSVIGQGGNEQFF
TRBJ1-3	TRBD1	13	NA	TRBV29-1	TGCAGCTTTGCGACAGGGGTAGGAAACACCATATATTTT	CSFATGVGNTIYF
TRBJ1-6	NA	15	NA	TRBV7-3	TGTGCCAGCAGCTTAAACGGAGAGTATAATTCACCCCTCCACTTT	CASSLNGEYNSPLHF